This TCR beta chain was identified during a study of T cell changes during pregnancy in multiple sclerosis. The data were produced by immunoSEQ multiplex PCR, yet TCRdb's version contains in-frame clones alone and is incomplete. The table includes roughly 110,000 clones, 91% detected once. The CDR3 contains 15 residues. In germline, CDR1 is SEHNR, CDR2 FQNEAQ (reference sequence). The germline V and J ends were trimmed by 3 bases and 5 bases, with 14 bases remaining between them. The origin of this receptor is a female donor with multiple sclerosis, enrolled in a pregnancy study. This specimen consisted of peripheral blood, obtained before pregnancy. The chain recombines TRBV7-9 with TRBJ1-5, with D perhaps matching TRBD1 (6 bases). The CDR3 sequence: CASSFGTSSDQPQHF. For the CDR3, the DNA is TGTGCCAGCAGCTTCGGGACATCATCCGATCAGCCCCAGCATTTT.